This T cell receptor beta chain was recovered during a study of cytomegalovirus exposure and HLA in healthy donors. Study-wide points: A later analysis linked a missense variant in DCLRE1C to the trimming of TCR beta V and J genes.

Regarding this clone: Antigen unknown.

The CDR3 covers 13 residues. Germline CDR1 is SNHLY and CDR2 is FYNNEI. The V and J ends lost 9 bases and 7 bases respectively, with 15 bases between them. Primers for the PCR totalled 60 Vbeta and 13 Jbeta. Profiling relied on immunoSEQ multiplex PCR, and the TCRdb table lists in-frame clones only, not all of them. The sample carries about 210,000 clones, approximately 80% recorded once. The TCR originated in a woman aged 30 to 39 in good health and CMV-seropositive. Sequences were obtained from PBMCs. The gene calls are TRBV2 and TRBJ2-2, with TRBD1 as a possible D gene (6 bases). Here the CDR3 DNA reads TGTGCCAGTAGAGGACAGAGGGGCGGGGAGCTGTTTTTT. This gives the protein CASRGQRGGELFF.